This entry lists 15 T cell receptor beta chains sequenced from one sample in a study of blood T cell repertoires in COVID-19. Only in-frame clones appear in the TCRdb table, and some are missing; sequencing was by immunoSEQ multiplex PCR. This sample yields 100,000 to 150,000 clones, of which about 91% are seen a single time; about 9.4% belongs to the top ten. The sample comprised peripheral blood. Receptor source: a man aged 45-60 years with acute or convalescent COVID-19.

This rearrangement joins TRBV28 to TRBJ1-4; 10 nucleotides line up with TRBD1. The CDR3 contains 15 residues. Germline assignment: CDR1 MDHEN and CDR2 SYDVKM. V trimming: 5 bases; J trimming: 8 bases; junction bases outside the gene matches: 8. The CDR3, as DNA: TGTGCCAGCAGTGATAGGACAGGGGGTGAGGAAAAACTGTTTTTT. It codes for CASSDRTGGEEKLFF. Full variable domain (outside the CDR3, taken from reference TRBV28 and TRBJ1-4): DVKVTQSSRYLVKRTGEKVFLECVQDMDHENMFWYRQDPGLGLRLIYFSYDVKMKEKGDIPEGYSVSREKKERFSLILESASTNQTSMYLCASSDRTGGEEKLFFGSGTQLSVL.

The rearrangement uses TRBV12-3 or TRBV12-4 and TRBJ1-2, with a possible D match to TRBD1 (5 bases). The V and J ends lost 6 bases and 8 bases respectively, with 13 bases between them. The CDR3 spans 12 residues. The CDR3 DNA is TGTGCCAGCAGCCCCAGGGTTGGCGGCTACACCTTC. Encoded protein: CASSPRVGGYTF.

DNA of the CDR3: TGCGCCAGCAGTGAGTGGGCAGGAACCTGGATGGAGCAGTACTTC. Amino acid sequence: CASSEWAGTWMEQYF. This rearrangement joins TRBV10-2 to TRBJ2-7; no definite D call. Germline V gene data show CDR1 as WSHSY and CDR2 as SAAADI. The CDR3 loop spans 15 amino acids. Trimming took off 1 base at V and 7 bases at J, with 17 bases between the two ends.

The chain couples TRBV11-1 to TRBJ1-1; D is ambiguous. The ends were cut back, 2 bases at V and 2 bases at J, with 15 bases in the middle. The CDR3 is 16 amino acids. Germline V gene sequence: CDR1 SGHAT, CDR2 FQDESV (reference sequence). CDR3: CASSLSPRSYNTEAFF. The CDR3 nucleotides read TGTGCCAGCAGCTTATCTCCACGTAGTTATAACACTGAAGCTTTCTTT.

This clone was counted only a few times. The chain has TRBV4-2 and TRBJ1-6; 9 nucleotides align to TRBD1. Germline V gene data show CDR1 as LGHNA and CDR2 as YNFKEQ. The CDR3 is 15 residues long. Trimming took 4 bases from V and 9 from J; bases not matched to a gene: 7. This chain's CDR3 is CASSLPGQGLSPLHF. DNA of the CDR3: TGTGCCAGCAGCCTCCCGGGACAGGGACTTTCACCCCTCCACTTT.

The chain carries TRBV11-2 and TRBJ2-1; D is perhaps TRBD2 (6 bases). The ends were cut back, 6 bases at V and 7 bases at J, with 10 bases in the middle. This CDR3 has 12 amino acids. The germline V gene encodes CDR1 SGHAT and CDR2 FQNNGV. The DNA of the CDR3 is TGTGCCAGCAGTTCCGGGGGTAATGAGCAGTTCTTC. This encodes CASSSGGNEQFF.

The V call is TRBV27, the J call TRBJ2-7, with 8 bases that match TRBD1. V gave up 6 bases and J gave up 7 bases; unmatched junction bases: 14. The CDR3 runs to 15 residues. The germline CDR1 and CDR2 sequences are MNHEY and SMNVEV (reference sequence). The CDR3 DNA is TGTGCCAGCAGCGGACAGGGTCTCCATTACGGGGAGCAGTACTTC. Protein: CASSGQGLHYGEQYF.

CDR3 sequence reads: CATSTTGFTEAFF. The DNA for the CDR3 is TGTGCCACCTCAACTACAGGGTTCACTGAAGCTTTCTTT. The J gene is TRBJ1-1, the V gene TRBV2, with D possibly matching TRBD1 (6 bases). The CDR3 loop spans 13 amino acids. In germline, CDR1 is SNHLY, CDR2 FYNNEI. Deletions cut 10 bases from V and 4 bases from J, with 16 bases between. The variable domain in full, with the rest retrieved from reference TRBV2 and TRBJ1-1, is EPEVTQTPSHQVTQMGQEVILRCVPISNHLYFYWYRQILGQKVEFLVSFYNNEISEKSEIFDDQFSVERPDGSNFTLKIRSTKLEDSAMYFCATSTTGFTEAFFGQGTRLTVV.

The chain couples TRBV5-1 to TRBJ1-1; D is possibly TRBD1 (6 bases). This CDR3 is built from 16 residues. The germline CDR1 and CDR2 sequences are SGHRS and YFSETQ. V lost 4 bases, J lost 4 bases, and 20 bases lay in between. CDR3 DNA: TGCGCCAGCAGCGTGGTGCAGGGGAATCTTGCCACTGAAGCTTTCTTT. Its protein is CASSVVQGNLATEAFF.

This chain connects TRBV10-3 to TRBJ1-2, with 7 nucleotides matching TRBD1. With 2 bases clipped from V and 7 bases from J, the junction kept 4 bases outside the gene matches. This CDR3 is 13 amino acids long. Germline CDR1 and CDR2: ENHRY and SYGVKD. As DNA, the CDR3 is TGTGCCATCAGTGAGCAGGGGGTTAGTGGCTACACCTTC. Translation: CAISEQGVSGYTF.

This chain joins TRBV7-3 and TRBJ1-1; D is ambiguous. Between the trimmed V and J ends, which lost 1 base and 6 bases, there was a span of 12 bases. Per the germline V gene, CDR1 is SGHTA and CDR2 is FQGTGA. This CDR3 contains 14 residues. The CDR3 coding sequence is TGTGCCAGCAGCTTAAATCCGGGGATCGCTGAAGCTTTCTTT. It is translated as CASSLNPGIAEAFF.

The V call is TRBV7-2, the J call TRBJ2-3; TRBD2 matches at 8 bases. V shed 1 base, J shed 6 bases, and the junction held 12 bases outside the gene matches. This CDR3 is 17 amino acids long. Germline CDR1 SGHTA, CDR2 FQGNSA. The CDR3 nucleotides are TGTGCCAGCAGCTTAGTAGCTAGCGGGTTACCTGGGGATACGCAGTATTTT. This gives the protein CASSLVASGLPGDTQYF.

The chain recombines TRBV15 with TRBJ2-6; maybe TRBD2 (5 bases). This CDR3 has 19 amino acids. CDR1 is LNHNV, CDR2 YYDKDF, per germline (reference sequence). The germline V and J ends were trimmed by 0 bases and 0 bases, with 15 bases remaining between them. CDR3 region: CATSRETRVLSSGANVLTF. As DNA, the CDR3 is TGTGCCACCAGCAGAGAAACGAGGGTCTTAAGCTCTGGGGCCAACGTCCTGACTTTC.

CDR3 amino acids: CASSLGVSGQPQHF. In nucleotides, the CDR3 is TGTGCCAGCAGCTTGGGTGTCTCCGGTCAGCCCCAGCATTTT. The rearrangement joins TRBV5-4 to TRBJ1-5; no clear D. Germline V gene sequence: CDR1 SGHNT, CDR2 YYREEE (reference sequence). Trimming removed 0 bases from V and 6 bases from J, with 10 bases in between. CDR3 size: 14 residues.

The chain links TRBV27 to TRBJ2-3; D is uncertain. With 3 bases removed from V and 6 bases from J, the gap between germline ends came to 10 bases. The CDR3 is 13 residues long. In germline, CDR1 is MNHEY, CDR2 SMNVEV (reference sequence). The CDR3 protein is CASSLATRDTQYF. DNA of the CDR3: TGTGCCAGCAGTTTGGCAACGAGGGATACGCAGTATTTT.